The 9 T cell receptor beta chains in this list originate from one sample, sequenced in a study of blood T cell repertoires in COVID-19. This table comes from immunoSEQ multiplex PCR, and its TCRdb copy is limited to in-frame clones, with some not included. This sample carries 200,000 to 300,000 clones, about four fifths of them seen once, and the ten largest clones take around 5%. The sequenced sample was peripheral blood. Every receptor here comes from a woman in her seventies with acute or convalescent COVID-19.

The chain is built from TRBV9 and TRBJ2-3; 7 bases match TRBD1. Unmatched junction bases numbered 5, after V lost 2 bases and J lost 2 bases. Germline CDR1 is SGDLS and CDR2 is YYNGEE. This CDR3 comprises 15 residues. The CDR3 protein is CASSVTGEITDTQYF. The CDR3 DNA reads TGTGCCAGCAGCGTTACAGGGGAAATCACAGATACGCAGTATTTT.

The J gene is TRBJ1-6, the V gene TRBV28, with 8 bases that match TRBD1. The CDR3 runs 15 residues. V lost 6 bases, J lost 5 bases, and 6 bases stayed unmatched. From germline, CDR1 is MDHEN and CDR2 SYDVKM. CDR3 sequence: CASSTYRGNNSPLHF. The CDR3, as DNA: TGTGCCAGCAGCACATACAGGGGGAATAATTCACCCCTCCACTTT.

The rearrangement joins TRBV28 to TRBJ1-4, with 7 bases lining up with TRBD1. CDR1 is MDHEN, CDR2 SYDVKM, per germline. The CDR3 is made up of 12 amino acids. With 8 bases clipped from V and 8 bases from J, the junction kept 5 bases outside the gene matches. The CDR3 nucleotides read TGTGCCAGCGACACAGGGGACGAAAAACTGTTTTTT. Translated, it gives CASDTGDEKLFF.

In DNA form, the CDR3 reads TGTGCCAGCAGAGGCGGGAATCAGCCCCAGCATTTT. It is translated as CASRGGNQPQHF. The chain couples TRBV27 to TRBJ1-5; no definite D call. V lost 6 bases and J lost 4, with 7 bases in between. The CDR3 totals 12 residues. The germline CDR1 and CDR2 sequences are MNHEY and SMNVEV (reference sequence).

This rearrangement joins TRBV7-2 to TRBJ1-3, with unresolved D. Looked up from germline, CDR1 is SGHTA and CDR2 is FQGNSA. With 5 bases removed from V and 4 bases from J, the gap between germline ends came to 15 bases. This CDR3 is 15 amino acids long. The CDR3 DNA is TGTGCCAGCAGCACGGGAGTATCGGGGGGAAACACCATATATTTT. Translated: CASSTGVSGGNTIYF.

The J gene is TRBJ2-7, the V gene TRBV3-1 (or the pseudogene TRBV3-2); 8 bases fit TRBD2. The CDR3 has 17 residues. With 0 bases clipped from V and 3 bases from J, the junction kept 10 bases outside the gene matches. Germline V gene lookup returns CDR1 LGHDT and CDR2 YNNKEL (reference sequence). The CDR3 nucleotides read TGTGCCAGCAGCCAAGATAGGGTGAGCGGGGGTGGCTACGAGCAGTACTTC. Its protein is CASSQDRVSGGGYEQYF.

The chain uses TRBV7-2 and TRBJ1-1; 7 nucleotides align to TRBD1. With V trimmed by 2 bases and J by 11 bases, 5 bases remained unmatched. This CDR3 is built from 12 residues. Germline assignment: CDR1 SGHTA and CDR2 FQGNSA. CDR3 coding DNA: TGTGCCAGCAGCTTACTCGGCAGGGGGGCTTTCTTT. It codes for CASSLLGRGAFF.

The count of this clone is one. The rearrangement links TRBV11-2 to TRBJ2-5; 10 bases map to TRBD2. This CDR3 comprises 16 residues. J lost 5 bases, V lost 2 bases, and 8 bases had no gene match. Germline values: CDR1 SGHAT, CDR2 FQNNGV. The CDR3 is CASSLNLAGARETQYF. CDR3 bases: TGTGCCAGCAGCTTAAACCTAGCGGGGGCCCGCGAGACCCAGTACTTC.

This rearrangement joins TRBV10-2 to TRBJ1-5; 7 bases line up with TRBD1. CDR3 length equals 17 residues. Unmatched junction bases numbered 11, after V lost 5 bases and J lost 1 base. Looked up from germline, CDR1 is WSHSY and CDR2 is SAAADI. The CDR3 spells CASSLQGIGRSNQPQHF. The CDR3, as DNA: TGCGCCAGCAGTTTACAGGGGATCGGAAGGAGCAATCAGCCCCAGCATTTT.